These 6 T cell receptor beta chains came from one sample sequenced in a study of radiotherapy plus CTLA-4 blockade in lung cancer. Repertoires were generated with immunoSEQ multiplex PCR, while TCRdb's copy carries only in-frame clones and drops some. The sample consists of fewer than 40,000 clones, roughly three quarters of them appearing once. Sequencing used peripheral blood, obtained from a patient treated with radiotherapy plus ipilimumab. These receptors were taken from a human donor with non-small cell lung cancer whose response to radiotherapy plus ipilimumab could not be evaluated.

V gene TRBV6-5 combines with J gene TRBJ2-7, with no clear D. Germline lookup yields CDR1 MNHEY and CDR2 SVGAGI. Trimming pared 6 bases from V and 0 bases from J, leaving 12 bases between. The CDR3 is 14 amino acids. The CDR3 sequence: CASRLTVASYEQYF. CDR3 in DNA: TGTGCCAGCAGACTGACTGTCGCCTCCTACGAGCAGTACTTC.

The chain joins TRBV27 to TRBJ2-7, with a possible D match to TRBD1 (6 bases). Germline lookup yields CDR1 MNHEY and CDR2 SMNVEV (reference sequence). The CDR3 is 15 residues long. Trimming shortened V by 5 bases and J by 0 bases, and 14 bases separated the two germline ends. The CDR3 DNA reads as TGTGCCAGCAGTGCTAAATGGACAGTCTCCTACGAGCAGTACTTC. Translated, it gives CASSAKWTVSYEQYF.

The chain has TRBV29-1 and TRBJ1-1, with 10 bases that match TRBD1. Trimming cost V 2 bases and J 4 bases; bases outside gene matches: 1. In germline, CDR1 is SQVTM, CDR2 ANQGSEA. CDR3 length: 13 residues. The CDR3 DNA is TGCAGCGTTGAACGGGACAGGGGCACTGAAGCTTTCTTT. It specifies CSVERDRGTEAFF.

This chain links TRBV27 with TRBJ2-1; 13 nucleotides agree with TRBD2. In germline, CDR1 is MNHEY, CDR2 SMNVEV (reference sequence). Trimming removed 8 bases from V and 6 bases from J; junction bases left unmatched: 16. The CDR3 totals 18 residues. The CDR3 spells CASGSLRLGLAGLNEQFF. The CDR3 DNA is TGTGCCAGCGGCTCGCTTAGGCTGGGACTAGCGGGGCTCAATGAGCAGTTCTTC.

The V gene is TRBV11-3, the J gene TRBJ2-1; TRBD2 agrees at 7 bases. Losses at the gene ends were 1 base for V and 1 base for J; bases not matched to a gene: 1. Per germline, CDR1 SGHNT and CDR2 YENEEA. The CDR3 totals 15 residues. CDR3 residues: CASSLAAGSYNEQFF. Written as DNA, the CDR3 is TGTGCCAGCAGCTTAGCAGCGGGGTCCTACAATGAGCAGTTCTTC.

The chain links TRBV27 to TRBJ2-2, with 7 positions matching TRBD1. The CDR3 is 14 amino acids. The V segment lost 6 bases and the J segment 3 bases; nucleotides outside the gene matches: 4. Germline V lookup: CDR1 MNHEY, CDR2 SMNVEV (reference sequence). The CDR3, as DNA: TGTGCCAGCAGAGGGACAGCCCACACCGGGGAGCTGTTTTTT. It translates to CASRGTAHTGELFF.